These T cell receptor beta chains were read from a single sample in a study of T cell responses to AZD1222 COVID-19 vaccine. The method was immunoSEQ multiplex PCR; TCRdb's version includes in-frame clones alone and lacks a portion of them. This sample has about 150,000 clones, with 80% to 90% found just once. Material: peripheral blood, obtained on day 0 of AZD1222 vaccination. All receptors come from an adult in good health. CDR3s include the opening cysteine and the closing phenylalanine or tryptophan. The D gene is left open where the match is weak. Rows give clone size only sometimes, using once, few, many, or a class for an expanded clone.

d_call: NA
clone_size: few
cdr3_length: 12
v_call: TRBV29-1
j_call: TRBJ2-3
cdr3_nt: TGCAGCGTAGGTAGGGCGAGTGATACGCAGTATTTT
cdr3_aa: CSVGRASDTQYF

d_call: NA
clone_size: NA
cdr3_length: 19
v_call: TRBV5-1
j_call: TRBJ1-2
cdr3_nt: TGCGCCAGCAGCGGCTTTGGCGGAAGTAGACAGGCAGAATACTATGGCTACACCTTC
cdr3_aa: CASSGFGGSRQAEYYGYTF

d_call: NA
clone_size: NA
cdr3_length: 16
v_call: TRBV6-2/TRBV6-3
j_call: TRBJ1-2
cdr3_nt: TGTGCCAGCAGTTACAGTTCTGGCGGAACTAACTATGGCTACACCTTC
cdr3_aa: CASSYSSGGTNYGYTF

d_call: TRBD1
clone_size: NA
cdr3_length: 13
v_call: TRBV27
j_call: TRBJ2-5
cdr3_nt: TGTGCCAGCACTAGACAGGGGGGGGAGACCCAGTACTTC
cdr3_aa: CASTRQGGETQYF

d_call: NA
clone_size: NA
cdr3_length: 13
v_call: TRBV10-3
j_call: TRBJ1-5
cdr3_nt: TGTGCCATCAGTGCCCGGGAGAATCAGCCCCAGCATTTT
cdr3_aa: CAISARENQPQHF

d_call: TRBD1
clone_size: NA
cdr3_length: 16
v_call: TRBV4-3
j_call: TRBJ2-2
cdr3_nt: TGCGCCAGCAGCCAAGGGGAGACAGGGGGAACTGGGGAGCTGTTTTTT
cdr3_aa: CASSQGETGGTGELFF

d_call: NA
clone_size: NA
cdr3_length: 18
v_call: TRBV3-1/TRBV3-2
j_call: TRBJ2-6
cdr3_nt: TGTGCCAGCAGCCAAGAGTTTGGCCAGATCTCTGGGGCCAACGTCCTGACTTTC
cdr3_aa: CASSQEFGQISGANVLTF

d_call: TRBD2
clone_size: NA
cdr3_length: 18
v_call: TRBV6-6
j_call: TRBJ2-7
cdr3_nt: TGTGCCAGCAGTCCGAGGACGGGACTACTCATGAAACACTACGAGCAGTACTTC
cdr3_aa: CASSPRTGLLMKHYEQYF

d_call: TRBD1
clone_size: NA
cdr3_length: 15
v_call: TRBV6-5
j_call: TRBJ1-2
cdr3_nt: TGTGCCAGCAGTCAACAGACAGGGCTCGGCTATGGCTACACCTTC
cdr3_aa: CASSQQTGLGYGYTF

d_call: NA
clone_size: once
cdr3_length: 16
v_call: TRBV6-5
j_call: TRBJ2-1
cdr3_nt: TGTGCCAGCAGTTACTCGATAGTCTCGGCCGCGCCTGAGCAGTTCTTC
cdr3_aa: CASSYSIVSAAPEQFF

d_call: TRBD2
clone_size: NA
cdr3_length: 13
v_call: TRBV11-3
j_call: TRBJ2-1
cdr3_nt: TGTGCCAGCGGGCGGGGGATACACAATGAGCAGTTCTTC
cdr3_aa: CASGRGIHNEQFF

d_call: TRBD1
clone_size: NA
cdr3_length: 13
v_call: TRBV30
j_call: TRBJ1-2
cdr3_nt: TGTGCCAGGAGGACAGGGAAAACCAGTGGCTACACCTTC
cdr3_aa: CARRTGKTSGYTF

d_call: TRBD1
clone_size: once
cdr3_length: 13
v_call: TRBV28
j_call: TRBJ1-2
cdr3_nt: TGTGCCAGCAGGCAGGACAGGGTAAAGGGCTACACCTTC
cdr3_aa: CASRQDRVKGYTF

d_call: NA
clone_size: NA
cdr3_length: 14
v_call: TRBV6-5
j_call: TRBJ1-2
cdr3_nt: TGTGCCAGCAGTCCCGGGCTGAAAAATTATGGCTACACCTTC
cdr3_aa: CASSPGLKNYGYTF

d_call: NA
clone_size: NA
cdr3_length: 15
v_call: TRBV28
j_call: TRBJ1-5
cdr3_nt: TGTGCCAGCAGTTTTCCGATTAATTTGAATCAGCCCCAGCATTTT
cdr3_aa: CASSFPINLNQPQHF

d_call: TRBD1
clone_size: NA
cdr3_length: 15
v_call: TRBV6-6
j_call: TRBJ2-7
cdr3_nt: TGTGCCAGCAGTTACTCCCGGACAGGGCCCTACGAGCAGTACTTC
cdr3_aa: CASSYSRTGPYEQYF

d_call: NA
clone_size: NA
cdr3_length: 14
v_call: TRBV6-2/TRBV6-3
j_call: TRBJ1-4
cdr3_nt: NA
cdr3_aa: CASSTSNTNEKLFF

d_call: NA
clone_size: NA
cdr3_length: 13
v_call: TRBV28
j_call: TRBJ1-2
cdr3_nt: TGTGCCAGCAGTTCCGGCGGCAGGGTTGGCTACACCTTC
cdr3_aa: CASSSGGRVGYTF

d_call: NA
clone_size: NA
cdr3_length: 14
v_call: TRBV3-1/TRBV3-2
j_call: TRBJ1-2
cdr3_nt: TGTGCCAGCAGCCAAGAGGGGGAAGGGTTCGGCTACACCTTC
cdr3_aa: CASSQEGEGFGYTF

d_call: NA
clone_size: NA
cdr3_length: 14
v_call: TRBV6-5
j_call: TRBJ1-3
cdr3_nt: TGTGCCAGCAGAGCGGACGTCTCTGGAAACACCATATATTTT
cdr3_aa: CASRADVSGNTIYF

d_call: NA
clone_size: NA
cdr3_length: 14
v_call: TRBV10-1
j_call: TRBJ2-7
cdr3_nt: TGCGCCAGCAGTGAATCGCCGGGTCCCTACGAGCAGTACTTC
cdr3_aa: CASSESPGPYEQYF

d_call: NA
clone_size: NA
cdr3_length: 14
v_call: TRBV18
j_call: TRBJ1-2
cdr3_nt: TGTGCCAGCTCCCTTGGGGGATTCGACTATGGCTACACCTTC
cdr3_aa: CASSLGGFDYGYTF

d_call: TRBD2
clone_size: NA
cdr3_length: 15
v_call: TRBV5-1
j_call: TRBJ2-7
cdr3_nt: TGCGCCAGCAGCGCCGGGACTAGCGGTTCCATCGAGCAGTACTTC
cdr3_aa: CASSAGTSGSIEQYF

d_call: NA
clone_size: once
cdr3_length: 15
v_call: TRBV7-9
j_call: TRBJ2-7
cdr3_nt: TGTGCCAGCAGCCCGAGTCCGGGGAAGGGCTACGAGCAGTACTTC
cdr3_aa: CASSPSPGKGYEQYF

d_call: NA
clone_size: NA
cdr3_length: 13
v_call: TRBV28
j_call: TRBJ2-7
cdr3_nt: TGTGCCAGCAGTTTAAGGACAGCTTACGAGCAGTACTTC
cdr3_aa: CASSLRTAYEQYF

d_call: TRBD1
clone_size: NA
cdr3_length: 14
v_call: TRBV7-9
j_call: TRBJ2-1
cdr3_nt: TGTGCCAGCAGCTTAGCCGGGACAGGGGACGAGCAGTTCTTC
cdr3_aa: CASSLAGTGDEQFF

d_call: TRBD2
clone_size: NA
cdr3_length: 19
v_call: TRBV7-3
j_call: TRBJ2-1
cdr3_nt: TGTGCCAGCAGCCCCACCTTGGTAGCGGGAGGGTTTTCCTACAATGAGCAGTTCTTC
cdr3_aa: CASSPTLVAGGFSYNEQFF

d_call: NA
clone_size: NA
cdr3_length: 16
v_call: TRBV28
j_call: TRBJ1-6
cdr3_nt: TGTGCCAGCAGTACCCTAGCGAGCAGGGGAGATTCACCCCTCCACTTT
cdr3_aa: CASSTLASRGDSPLHF

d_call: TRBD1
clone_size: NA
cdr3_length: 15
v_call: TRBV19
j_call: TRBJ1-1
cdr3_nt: TGTGCCAGTAGTGCGTACAGGGGGGCGAACACTGAAGCTTTCTTT
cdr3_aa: CASSAYRGANTEAFF

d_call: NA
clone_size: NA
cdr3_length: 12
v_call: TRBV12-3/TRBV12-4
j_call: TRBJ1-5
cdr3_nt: TGTGCCAGCAGTTTAGGATCGCAGCCCCAGCATTTT
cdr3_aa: CASSLGSQPQHF

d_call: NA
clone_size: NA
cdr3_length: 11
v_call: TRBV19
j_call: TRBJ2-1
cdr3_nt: TGTGCCAGTCAGATCTACAATGAGCAGTTCTTC
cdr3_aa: CASQIYNEQFF

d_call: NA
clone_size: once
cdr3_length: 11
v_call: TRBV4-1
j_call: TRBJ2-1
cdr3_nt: TGCGCCAGCAGCCAATACAATGAGCAGTTCTTC
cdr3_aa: CASSQYNEQFF

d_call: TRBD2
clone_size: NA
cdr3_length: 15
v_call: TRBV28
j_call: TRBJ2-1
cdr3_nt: TGTGCCAGCAGTTCGACCGGGACTAGCAGCAATGAGCAGTTCTTC
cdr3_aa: CASSSTGTSSNEQFF